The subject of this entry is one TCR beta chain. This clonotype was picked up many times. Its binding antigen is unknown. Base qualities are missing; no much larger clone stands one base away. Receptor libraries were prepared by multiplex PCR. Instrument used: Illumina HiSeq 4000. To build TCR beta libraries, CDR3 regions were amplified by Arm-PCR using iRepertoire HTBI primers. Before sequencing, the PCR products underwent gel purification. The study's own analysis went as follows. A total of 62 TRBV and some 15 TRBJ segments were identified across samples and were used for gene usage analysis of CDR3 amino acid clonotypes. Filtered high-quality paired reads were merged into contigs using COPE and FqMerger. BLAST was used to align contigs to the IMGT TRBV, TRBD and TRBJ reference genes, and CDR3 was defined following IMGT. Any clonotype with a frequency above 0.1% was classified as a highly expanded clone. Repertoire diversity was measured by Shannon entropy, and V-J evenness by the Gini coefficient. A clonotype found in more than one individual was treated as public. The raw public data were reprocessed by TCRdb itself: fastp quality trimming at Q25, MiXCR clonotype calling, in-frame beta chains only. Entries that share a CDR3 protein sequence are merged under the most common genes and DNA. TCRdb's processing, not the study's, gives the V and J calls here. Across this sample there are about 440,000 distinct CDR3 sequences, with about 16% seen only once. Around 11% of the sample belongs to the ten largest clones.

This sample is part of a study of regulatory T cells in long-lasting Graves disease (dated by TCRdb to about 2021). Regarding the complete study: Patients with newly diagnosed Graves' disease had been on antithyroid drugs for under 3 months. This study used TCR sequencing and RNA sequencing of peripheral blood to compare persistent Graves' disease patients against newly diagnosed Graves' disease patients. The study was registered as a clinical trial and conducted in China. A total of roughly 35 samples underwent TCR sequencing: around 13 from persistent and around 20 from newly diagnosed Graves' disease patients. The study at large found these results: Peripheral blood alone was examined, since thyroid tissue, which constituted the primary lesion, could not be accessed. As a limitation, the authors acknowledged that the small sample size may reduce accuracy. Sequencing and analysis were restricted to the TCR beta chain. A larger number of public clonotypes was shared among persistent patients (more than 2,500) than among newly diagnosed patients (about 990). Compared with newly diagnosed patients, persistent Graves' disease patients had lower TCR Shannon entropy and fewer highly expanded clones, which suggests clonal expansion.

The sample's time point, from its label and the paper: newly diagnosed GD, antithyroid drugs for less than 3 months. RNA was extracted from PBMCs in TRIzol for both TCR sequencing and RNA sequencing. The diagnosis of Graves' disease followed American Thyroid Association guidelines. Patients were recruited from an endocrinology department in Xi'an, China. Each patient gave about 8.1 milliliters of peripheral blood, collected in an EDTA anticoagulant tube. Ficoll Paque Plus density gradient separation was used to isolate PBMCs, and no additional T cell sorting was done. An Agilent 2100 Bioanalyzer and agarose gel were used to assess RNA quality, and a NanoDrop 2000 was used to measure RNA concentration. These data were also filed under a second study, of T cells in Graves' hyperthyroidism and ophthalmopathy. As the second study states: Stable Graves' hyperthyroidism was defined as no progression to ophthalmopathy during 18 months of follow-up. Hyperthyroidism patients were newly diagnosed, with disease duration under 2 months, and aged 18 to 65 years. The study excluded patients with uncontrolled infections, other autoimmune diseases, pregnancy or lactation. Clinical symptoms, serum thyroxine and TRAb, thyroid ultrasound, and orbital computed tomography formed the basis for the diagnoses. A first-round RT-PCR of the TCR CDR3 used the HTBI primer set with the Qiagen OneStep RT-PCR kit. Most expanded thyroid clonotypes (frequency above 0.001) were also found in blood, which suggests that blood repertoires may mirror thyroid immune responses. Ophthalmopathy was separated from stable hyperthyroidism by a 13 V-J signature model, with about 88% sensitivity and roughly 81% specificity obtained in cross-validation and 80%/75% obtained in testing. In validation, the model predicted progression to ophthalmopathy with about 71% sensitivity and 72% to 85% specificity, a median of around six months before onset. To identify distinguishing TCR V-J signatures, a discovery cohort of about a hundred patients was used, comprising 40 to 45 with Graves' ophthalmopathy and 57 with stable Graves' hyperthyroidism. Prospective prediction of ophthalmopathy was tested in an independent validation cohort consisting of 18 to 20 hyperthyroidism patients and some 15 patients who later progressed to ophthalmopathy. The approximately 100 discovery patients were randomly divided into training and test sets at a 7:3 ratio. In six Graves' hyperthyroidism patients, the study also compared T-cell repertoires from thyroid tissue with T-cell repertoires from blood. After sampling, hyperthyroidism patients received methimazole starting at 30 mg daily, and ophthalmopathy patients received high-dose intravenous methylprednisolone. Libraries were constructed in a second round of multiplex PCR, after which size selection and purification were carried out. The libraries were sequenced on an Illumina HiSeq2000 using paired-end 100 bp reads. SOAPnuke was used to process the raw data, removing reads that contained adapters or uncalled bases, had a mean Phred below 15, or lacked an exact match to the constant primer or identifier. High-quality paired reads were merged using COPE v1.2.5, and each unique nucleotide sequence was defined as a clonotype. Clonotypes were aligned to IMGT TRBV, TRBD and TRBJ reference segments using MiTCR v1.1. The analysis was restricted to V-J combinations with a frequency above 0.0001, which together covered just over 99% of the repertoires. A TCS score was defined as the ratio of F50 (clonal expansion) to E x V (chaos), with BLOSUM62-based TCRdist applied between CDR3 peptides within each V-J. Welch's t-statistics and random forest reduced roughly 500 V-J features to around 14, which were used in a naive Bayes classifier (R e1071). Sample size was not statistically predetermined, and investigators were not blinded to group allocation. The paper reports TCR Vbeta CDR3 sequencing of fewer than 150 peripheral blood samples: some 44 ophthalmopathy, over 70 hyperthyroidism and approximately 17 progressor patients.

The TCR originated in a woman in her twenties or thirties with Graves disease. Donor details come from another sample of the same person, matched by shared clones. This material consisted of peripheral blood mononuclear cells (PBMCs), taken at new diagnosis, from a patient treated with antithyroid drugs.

The DNA is TGTGCCAGCAGTTTAGGAAGGGGGTCACCTCGGGATACGCAGTATTTT. It specifies CASSLGRGSPRDTQYF. The chain is encoded by TRBV6-5 joined to TRBJ2-3; a weak D assignment points to TRBD1 (6 bases agree). The CDR3 has 16 amino acids, counting the end cysteine and phenylalanine. The retained sequence is limited to the CDR3, 48 bases, with the frame set at the first base. The junction carries 20 bases between V and J, which are trimmed by 4 bases and 6 bases respectively. CDR1 and CDR2 were assigned from the germline V gene as MNHEY and SVGAGI.